Each of the 7 T cell receptor beta chains below was sequenced from the same sample in a study of cytomegalovirus exposure and HLA in healthy donors. Vbeta (60) and Jbeta (13) primers were used in the PCR. Generated by immunoSEQ multiplex PCR, the TCRdb table keeps only in-frame clones and is missing some. Seen here are 150,000 to 200,000 clones, 76% observed once, and the top ten hold around 1.5%. Sequencing was done on a sample of PBMCs. These receptors were taken from a man aged 60-69 years in good health and CMV-seronegative.

The chain is built from TRBV27 and TRBJ2-1, with 10 bases lining up with TRBD2. J lost 5 bases, V lost 3 bases, and 1 base had no gene match. The V gene's germline CDR1 is MNHEY and CDR2 SMNVEV (reference sequence). The CDR3 has 14 residues. CDR3 sequence reads: CASSFGLADNEQFF. The CDR3 DNA reads as TGTGCCAGCAGTTTCGGACTAGCGGACAATGAGCAGTTCTTC.

V and J are TRBV4-3 and TRBJ2-7, with D possibly matching TRBD2 (5 bases). This CDR3 is 13 amino acids long. Trimming shortened V by 0 bases and J by 3 bases, and 6 bases separated the two germline ends. CDR1 and CDR2 from the germline V gene are LGHNA and YSLEER. CDR3 bases: TGCGCCAGCAGCCAAGAGGAGGACTACGAGCAGTACTTC. Its translation: CASSQEEDYEQYF.

This clone showed up just a few times. The chain joins TRBV18 to TRBJ2-5; 9 nucleotides line up with TRBD2. V was pared by 3 bases and J by 2 bases, with 1 base of the junction left unmatched. The CDR3 extends over 14 amino acids. CDR1 and CDR2 (germline): KGHSH, LQKENI. The CDR3 is CASSPTSGQETQYF. Here the CDR3 DNA reads TGTGCCAGCTCACCGACTAGCGGACAAGAGACCCAGTACTTC. Supplemented by reference TRBV18 and TRBJ2-5, the full variable domain reads NAGVMQNPRHLVRRRGQEARLRCSPMKGHSHVYWYRQLPEEGLKFMVYLQKENIIDESGMPKERFSAEFPKEGPSILRIQQVVRGDSAAYFCASSPTSGQETQYFGPGTRLLVL.

This clone has only a few counts. This chain links TRBV30 with TRBJ2-3; 12 nucleotides agree with TRBD2. From germline, CDR1 is GTSNPN and CDR2 SVGIG (reference sequence). Trimming at V came to 3 bases and at J to 1 base, leaving 11 bases not matched to a gene. This CDR3 has 18 residues. In nucleotides, the CDR3 is TGTGCCTGGAGGGGTGGGCTAGCGGGAGGGATAGGCACAGATACGCAGTATTTT. This codes for CAWRGGLAGGIGTDTQYF.

The chain is built from TRBV4-1 and TRBJ1-1; 11 bases agree with TRBD1. Germline V CDR1 and CDR2: MGHRA, YSYEKL. J gave up 3 bases and V 4 bases, and 4 bases lay outside the gene matches. CDR3 length: 15 residues. CDR3 protein: CASSRLGQGDTEAFF. The CDR3 nucleotides read TGCGCCAGCAGCCGACTGGGACAGGGGGACACTGAAGCTTTCTTT.

The V and J genes are TRBV6-1 and TRBJ2-5; 14 positions match TRBD2. Germline lookup yields CDR1 MNHNS and CDR2 SASEGT. This CDR3 is 15 amino acids long. V trimming: 8 bases; J trimming: 2 bases; junction bases outside the gene matches: 4. This CDR3 reads CASGTSGGLQETQYF. CDR3 DNA: TGTGCCAGCGGGACTAGCGGGGGCCTTCAAGAGACCCAGTACTTC.

The genes are TRBV28 and TRBJ2-2, with D possibly being TRBD1 (6 bases). The CDR3 contains 14 residues. Per germline, CDR1 MDHEN and CDR2 SYDVKM. V was pared by 7 bases and J by 4 bases, with 13 bases between. The CDR3 loop reads CASNTGLSTGELFF. CDR3 DNA: TGTGCCAGCAATACAGGGTTAAGCACCGGGGAGCTGTTTTTT.